This TCR beta chain was recovered during a study of blood T cell repertoires in COVID-19. The ends were cut back, 2 bases at V and 3 bases at J, with 10 bases in the middle. This CDR3 region has 14 residues. Germline CDR1 SNHLY, CDR2 FYNNEI. TCRdb's table, derived via immunoSEQ multiplex PCR, lists solely in-frame clones and lacks some. The table records 250,000 to 300,000 clones, just under 90% of them present only once. The receptor comes from a woman aged 45-65 years who had been exposed to COVID-19. The sequenced sample consisted of PBMCs or T cells enriched from blood (not recorded which). The chain couples TRBV2 to TRBJ1-2; tentatively, D is TRBD1 (6 bases). Here the CDR3 reads CASSEISGDYGYTF. DNA of the CDR3: TGTGCCAGCAGTGAAATTTCAGGGGACTATGGCTACACCTTC.